The text below deals with one T cell receptor (beta chain). The target antigen is unknown. TCR cDNA, made by 5'RACE template switching, carried an added universal primer site and UMIs. TCRdb fed the 5' RACE reads into MiXCR, producing one record per CDR3 protein. The sample has more than 250,000 distinct CDR3 sequences, approximately 7% seen once; the top ten hold over 15%. J lost 0 bases, V lost 1 base, and 6 bases had no gene match. Germline CDR1 SGHVS, CDR2 FQNEAQ. The CDR3 loop spans 17 amino acids. This entry is derived from a study of T cells after yellow fever vaccination. Study summary: Libraries from low-cell-number fractions were prepared with the SMART-Seq v4 Ultra Low Input RNA kit. Findings of the study overall: The presence of abundant clonotypes contaminating from the bulk population was possible in FACS-sorted repertoires. It was a weaker secondary response, yet one that peaked faster, at day 5 versus 15.

The chain recombines TRBV7-8 with TRBJ1-5, with TRBD1 matching 7 bases. This material consisted of PBMCs, taken around 45 days after the first yellow fever vaccination. This receptor was obtained from a man aged 18 to 29 who received the YFV17D yellow fever vaccine. The CDR3 sequence is CASSLGTGAYSNQPQHF. As DNA, the CDR3 is TGTGCCAGCAGCTTAGGGACAGGAGCTTATAGCAATCAGCCCCAGCATTTT.